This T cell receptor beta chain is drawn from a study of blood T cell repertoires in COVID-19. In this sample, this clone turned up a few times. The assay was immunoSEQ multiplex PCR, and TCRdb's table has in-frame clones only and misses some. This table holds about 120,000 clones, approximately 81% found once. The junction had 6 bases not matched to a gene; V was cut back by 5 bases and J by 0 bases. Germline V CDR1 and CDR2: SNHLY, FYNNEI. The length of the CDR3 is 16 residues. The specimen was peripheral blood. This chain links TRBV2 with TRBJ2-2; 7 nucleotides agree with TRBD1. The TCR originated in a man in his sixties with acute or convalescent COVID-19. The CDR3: CASSRDRATNTGELFF. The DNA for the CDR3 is TGTGCCAGCAGTCGGGACAGAGCTACGAACACCGGGGAGCTGTTTTTT.